One and the same sample provided the 18 T cell receptor beta chains below, sequenced in a study of shared clonotypes between healthy human individuals. The method was immunoSEQ multiplex PCR; TCRdb's version includes in-frame clones alone and lacks a portion of them. Here the sample spans roughly 2,000,000 clones, approximately 92% being singletons. Naive CD8 cells lacked CD45RO, underwent positive selection for CCR7 and left out terminally differentiated effector memory CD45RA+ cells. The specimen was naive CD8+ T cells from PBMCs. The receptors shown here come from a man aged 18 to 29 in good health. Some clones in this sample may be carry-over from other donors' samples.

This clone was counted between two and nine times. This chain connects TRBV30 to TRBJ1-5; no firm D call. This CDR3 is 13 amino acids long. The germline gives CDR1 GTSNPN, CDR2 SVGIG (reference sequence). Trimming left V 0 bases short and J 5 bases short, with 8 bases between. The CDR3 protein is CAWSVADHQPQHF. CDR3 DNA sequence: TGTGCCTGGAGTGTGGCAGATCATCAGCCCCAGCATTTT. The whole variable domain, filled in from reference TRBV30 and TRBJ1-5, reads SQTIHQWPATLVQPVGSPLSLECTVEGTSNPNLYWYRQAAGRGLQLLFYSVGIGQISSEVPQNLSASRPQDRQFILSSKKLLLSDSGFYLCAWSVADHQPQHFGDGTRLSIL.

This chain joins TRBV12-5 and TRBJ2-5; 12 bases are a match to TRBD2. CDR1 and CDR2 (germline): LGHNT, FRNRAP. The CDR3 covers 15 residues. V was clipped by 5 bases and J by 5 bases; unmatched bases: 6. The CDR3 nucleotides read TGTGCTAGTGGTATCGGACTAGCGGGACGCGAGACCCAGTACTTC. Translated, it gives CASGIGLAGRETQYF.

As DNA, the CDR3 is TGTGCCAACGGACCGACCTCTGGAAACACCATATATTTT. Its protein product is CANGPTSGNTIYF. The chain recombines TRBV14 with TRBJ1-3; D is unclear. Germline V CDR1 and CDR2: SGHDN, FVKESK. Trimming cost V 10 bases and J 0 bases, with 10 bases left between them. CDR3 length: 13 amino acids.

The chain carries TRBV7-9 and TRBJ2-7; D unclear. The V gene lost 6 bases and the J gene lost 2 bases, with 14 bases spanning the gap. CDR3 length: 14 amino acids. CDR1 is SEHNR, CDR2 FQNEAQ, per germline (reference sequence). The CDR3 nucleotides are TGTGCCAGCAGGACCGGGCCCAAACCCTACGAGCAGTACTTC. Translation gives CASRTGPKPYEQYF.

This chain uses TRBV4-3 with TRBJ2-1; no clear D gene. The CDR3 consists of 17 residues. CDR1 and CDR2 from the germline V gene are LGHNA and YSLEER. Trimming left V 1 base short and J 2 bases short, with 15 bases between. The DNA of the CDR3 is TGCGCCAGCAGCCAAGCCTCTATTGGGCCTGCCTACAATGAGCAGTTCTTC. Its protein is CASSQASIGPAYNEQFF.

The chain links TRBV4-1 to TRBJ2-7; the match to TRBD2 covers 7 bases. With 2 bases clipped from V and 9 bases from J, the junction kept 10 bases outside the gene matches. CDR1 and CDR2 from the germline V gene are MGHRA and YSYEKL. This CDR3 has 14 amino acids. Here the CDR3 DNA reads TGCGCCAGCAGCCAACCTGGGACTAATCCGCGGCAGTACTTC. Protein: CASSQPGTNPRQYF.

This chain links TRBV27 with TRBJ1-5; possible D gene TRBD1, 5 bases. V lost 5 bases and J lost 4, with 12 bases in between. The CDR3 is made up of 14 amino acids. From germline, CDR1 is MNHEY and CDR2 SMNVEV (reference sequence). CDR3 sequence: CASSKLQVNQPQHF. DNA for the CDR3: TGTGCCAGCAGTAAACTACAGGTTAATCAGCCCCAGCATTTT.

In its sample, this clone was seen a few times. The chain employs TRBV5-6 and TRBJ1-1; the D gene is possibly TRBD1 (5 bases). CDR1 SGHDT and CDR2 YYEEEE come from the germline V gene. The CDR3 covers 14 residues. The V and J ends lost 4 bases and 0 bases respectively, with 10 bases between them. DNA for the CDR3: TGTGCCAGCAGCGTTGGGACGGTGAACACTGAAGCTTTCTTT. This encodes CASSVGTVNTEAFF.

The chain is built from TRBV13 and TRBJ2-5; 7 bases are shared with TRBD1. This CDR3 is built from 15 residues. CDR1 is PRHDT and CDR2 is FYEKMQ in the germline V gene (reference sequence). V shed 0 bases and J 2 bases; nucleotides not matched to a gene: 3. In nucleotides, the CDR3 is TGTGCCAGCAGCTTAGGGGACAGGCTTCAAGAGACCCAGTACTTC. Amino acids: CASSLGDRLQETQYF.

This clone appeared once. This chain uses TRBV5-1 with TRBJ2-7, with 8 nucleotides matching TRBD1. V was clipped by 0 bases and J by 2 bases; unmatched bases: 7. Germline V gene lookup returns CDR1 SGHRS and CDR2 YFSETQ. The CDR3 is made up of 16 amino acids. The CDR3 bases are TGCGCCAGCAGCTTGGATTCCCCGGGACAGGCCTACGAGCAGTACTTC. Its translation is CASSLDSPGQAYEQYF. Combining the CDR3 with reference TRBV5-1 and TRBJ2-7 gives the whole variable domain KAGVTQTPRYLIKTRGQQVTLSCSPISGHRSVSWYQQTPGQGLQFLFEYFSETQRNKGNFPGRFSGRQFSNSRSEMNVSTLELGDSALYLCASSLDSPGQAYEQYFGPGTRLTVT.

This chain links TRBV9 with TRBJ2-1, with 8 bases that match TRBD1. The CDR3 loop spans 16 amino acids. Per the germline V gene, CDR1 is SGDLS and CDR2 is YYNGEE. The V segment lost 3 bases and the J segment 10 bases; nucleotides outside the gene matches: 15. Written as DNA, the CDR3 is TGTGCCAGCAGCGCCCAGGGGGCAGGGCGTGCGTCCGAGCAGTTCTTC. Its protein is CASSAQGAGRASEQFF.

This chain joins TRBV27 and TRBJ2-7; a weak D match, TRBD2 (6 bases). The germline V and J ends were trimmed by 6 bases and 3 bases, with 12 bases remaining between them. Germline V gene sequence: CDR1 MNHEY, CDR2 SMNVEV (reference sequence). This CDR3 comprises 13 residues. The DNA of the CDR3 is TGTGCCAGCAGAGGGACTGTTAACTACGAGCAGTACTTC. Amino acid sequence: CASRGTVNYEQYF.

This chain connects TRBV29-1 to TRBJ2-1; 8 nucleotides align to TRBD2. The CDR3 extends over 17 amino acids. Germline CDR1 and CDR2: SQVTM and ANQGSEA. Germline trimming cut 6 bases from V and 1 base from J; bases unmatched to any gene: 14. As DNA, the CDR3 is TGCAGCGTCCCCCCTCCAGCGGGAGAAGGATCCTACAATGAGCAGTTCTTC. Translation: CSVPPPAGEGSYNEQFF.

The chain is built from TRBV7-9 and TRBJ2-5; TRBD1 might be the D (5 bases). CDR1 and CDR2 (germline): SEHNR, FQNEAQ (reference sequence). This CDR3 spans 13 amino acids. Trimming shortened V by 5 bases and J by 2 bases, and 9 bases separated the two germline ends. CDR3 region: CASSDRQQETQYF. CDR3 bases: TGTGCCAGCAGCGATAGACAGCAAGAGACCCAGTACTTC.

In its sample, this clone was seen once. The rearrangement joins TRBV5-4 to TRBJ2-1, with 7 bases that match TRBD2. Trimming cost V 2 bases and J 9 bases; bases outside gene matches: 2. CDR1 is SGHNT, CDR2 YYREEE, per germline (reference sequence). There are 12 residues in the CDR3. CDR3 in amino acids: CASSLGEGEQFF. The DNA for the CDR3 is TGTGCCAGCAGCTTAGGGGAGGGTGAGCAGTTCTTC.

The V call is TRBV7-8, the J call TRBJ2-1; 9 bases line up with TRBD2. The ends lost 4 bases at V and 8 bases at J; junction bases unmatched: 12. Germline CDR1 reads SGHVS; CDR2 reads FQNEAQ. The CDR3 contains 16 residues. In DNA form, the CDR3 reads TGTGCCAGCAGCTCCAACTGGCGGGAGGGAACGTATGAGCAGTTCTTC. This translates into CASSSNWREGTYEQFF.

This rearrangement joins TRBV6-5 to TRBJ1-1, with D uncertain. V was cut by 2 bases and J by 0 bases, with 10 bases left in between. This CDR3 region has 15 residues. From germline, CDR1 is MNHEY and CDR2 SVGAGI. The CDR3: CASSYNSGMNTEAFF. CDR3 DNA sequence: TGTGCCAGCAGTTACAATTCGGGGATGAACACTGAAGCTTTCTTT.

Comment on this clone: Other DNA sequences from this sample encode an identical CDR3 as well. The genes are TRBV9 and TRBJ2-1, with 7 bases that match TRBD1. After removal of 0 bases from V and 7 bases from J, the junction contained 4 bases not matched to a gene. The CDR3 covers 14 residues. Germline V lookup: CDR1 SGDLS, CDR2 YYNGEE. CDR3 residues: CASSVAGGINEQFF. DNA of the CDR3: TGTGCCAGCAGCGTAGCAGGGGGTATTAATGAGCAGTTCTTC.